This T cell receptor beta chain was identified during a study of blood T cell repertoires in COVID-19. Looking at the study overall: The United States, Italy and Spain were the sources of the acute and convalescent COVID-19 samples. T cells, B-cell-depleted T cells, or PBMCs supplied cDNA or gDNA.

The method was immunoSEQ multiplex PCR; TCRdb's version includes in-frame clones alone and lacks a portion of them. This table holds around 26,000 clones, 80% to 85% found once. Germline CDR1 reads SQVTM; CDR2 reads ANQGSEA. This CDR3 is built from 12 residues. V gave up 7 bases and J gave up 4 bases; unmatched junction bases: 3. The chain carries TRBV29-1 and TRBJ2-5; 10 bases are shared with TRBD2. The sequence was obtained from a woman of 80 years or more with acute or convalescent COVID-19. The specimen sequenced was peripheral blood. DNA of the CDR3: TGCAGCGGCTGGACTAGCGGAGAGACCCAGTACTTC. Protein: CSGWTSGETQYF.